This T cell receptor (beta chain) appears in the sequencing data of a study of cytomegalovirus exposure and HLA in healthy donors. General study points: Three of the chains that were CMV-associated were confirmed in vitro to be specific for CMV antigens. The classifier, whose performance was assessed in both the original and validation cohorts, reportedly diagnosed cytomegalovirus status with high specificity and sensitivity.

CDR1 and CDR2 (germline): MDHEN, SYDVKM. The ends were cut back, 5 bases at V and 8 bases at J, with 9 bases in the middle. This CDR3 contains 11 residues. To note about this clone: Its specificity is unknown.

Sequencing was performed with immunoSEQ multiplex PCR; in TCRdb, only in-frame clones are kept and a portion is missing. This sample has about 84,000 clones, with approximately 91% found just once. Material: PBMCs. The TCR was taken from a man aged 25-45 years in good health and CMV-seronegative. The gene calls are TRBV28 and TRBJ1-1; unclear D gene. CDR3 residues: CASSGPREAFF. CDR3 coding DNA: TGTGCCAGCAGTGGGCCCCGGGAAGCTTTCTTT.